This is a list of T cell receptor beta chains from one sample in a study of cytomegalovirus exposure and HLA in healthy donors. Some clones are missing from TCRdb's copy, which holds only in-frame ones; the method was immunoSEQ multiplex PCR. The data hold approximately 110,000 clones, with roughly 80% observed a single time. The sample was PBMCs. Receptor source: a man younger than 45 in good health and CMV-seropositive. Both conserved end residues are part of each CDR3. The order of the fields is D gene, V gene, J gene, CDR3 DNA, CDR3 protein. D genes are given only for firm matches.

TRBD2,TRBV18,TRBJ2-1,TGTGCCAGCTCCCCTGGGAGGGGCAATGAGCAGTTCTTC,CASSPGRGNEQFF
NA,TRBV28,TRBJ2-1,TGTGCCAGCGTAGCGTACAATTACAATGAGCAGTTCTTC,CASVAYNYNEQFF
TRBD2,TRBV5-6,TRBJ2-1,TGTGCCAGCAGCTTGGTACTAGCGGGGAATGAGCAGTTCTTC,CASSLVLAGNEQFF
NA,TRBV5-1,TRBJ1-3,TGCGCCAGCAGCCCCGACAGTTCTGGAAACACCATATATTTT,CASSPDSSGNTIYF
TRBD2,TRBV9,TRBJ2-1,TGTGCCAGCAGCGTAATTTCCCTAGCGGGAGGTTCCTACAATGAGCAGTTCTTC,CASSVISLAGGSYNEQFF
TRBD2,TRBV4-2,TRBJ2-5,TGTGCCAGCAGCCAAGATGGCGGGGGAGGAGAGACCCAGTACTTC,CASSQDGGGGETQYF
TRBD2,TRBV4-2,TRBJ2-5,TGTGCCAGCAGCCATGACATTAGCGGGAGCCAGGGGGAGACCCAGTACTTC,CASSHDISGSQGETQYF
NA,TRBV5-1,TRBJ2-1,TGCGCCAGCAGCCTAGGGGGGGCTAATGAGCAGTTCTTC,CASSLGGANEQFF
NA,TRBV18,TRBJ1-5,TGTGCCAGCTCACCACCGGGGCAGGGTCAGCCCCAGCATTTT,CASSPPGQGQPQHF
TRBD1,TRBV10-2,TRBJ1-2,TGCGCCAGCAGTGAGCTGCCAGGGGGGCAGAACTATGGCTACACCTTC,CASSELPGGQNYGYTF
NA,TRBV2,TRBJ1-5,TGTGCCAGCAGAGAGACGGGACATAGCAATCAGCCCCAGCATTTT,CASRETGHSNQPQHF
TRBD2,TRBV6-5,TRBJ2-3,TGTGCCAGGGGTAGCGGGGTTCCTTATACGCAGTATTTT,CARGSGVPYTQYF
TRBD1,TRBV19,TRBJ1-3,TGTGCCAGCACCCGGGACAGCGTCTCTGGAAACACCATATATTTT,CASTRDSVSGNTIYF
NA,TRBV18,TRBJ1-5,TGTGCCAGCTCACCGAATGGTGCAGGGGTTGGTCAGCCCCAGCATTTT,CASSPNGAGVGQPQHF